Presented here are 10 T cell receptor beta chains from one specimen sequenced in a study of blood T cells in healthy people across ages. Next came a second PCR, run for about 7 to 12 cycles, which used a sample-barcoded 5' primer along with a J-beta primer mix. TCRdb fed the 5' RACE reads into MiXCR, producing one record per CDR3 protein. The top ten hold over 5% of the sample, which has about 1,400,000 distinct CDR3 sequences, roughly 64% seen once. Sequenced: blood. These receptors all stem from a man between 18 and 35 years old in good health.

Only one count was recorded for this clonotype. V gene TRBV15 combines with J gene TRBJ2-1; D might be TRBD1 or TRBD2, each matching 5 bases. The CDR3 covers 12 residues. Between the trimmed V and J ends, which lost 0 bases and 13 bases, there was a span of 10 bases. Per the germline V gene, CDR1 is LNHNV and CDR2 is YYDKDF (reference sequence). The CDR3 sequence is CATSRDGAEQFF. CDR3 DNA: TGTGCCACCAGCAGAGACGGGGCGGAACAGTTCTTC.

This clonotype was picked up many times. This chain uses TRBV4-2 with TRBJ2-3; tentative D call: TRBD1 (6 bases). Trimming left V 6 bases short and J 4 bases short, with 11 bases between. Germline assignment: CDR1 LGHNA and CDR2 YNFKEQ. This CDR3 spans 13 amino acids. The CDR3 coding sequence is TGTGCCAGCAGTCAGGGGTTGGCAGATACGCAGTATTTT. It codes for CASSQGLADTQYF.

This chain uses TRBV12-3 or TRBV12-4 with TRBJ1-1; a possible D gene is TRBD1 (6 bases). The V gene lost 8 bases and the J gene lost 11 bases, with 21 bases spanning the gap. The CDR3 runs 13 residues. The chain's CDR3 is CASPGSVGGRAFF. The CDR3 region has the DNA TGTGCCAGCCCCGGGTCGGTAGGGGGTAGGGCTTTCTTT.

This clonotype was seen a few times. CDR3 amino acids: CSARDRDRGQYEQYF. As DNA, the CDR3 is TGCAGTGCTAGAGATCGGGACAGGGGGCAGTACGAGCAGTACTTC. J is TRBJ2-7 and V is TRBV20-1; TRBD1 agrees at 12 bases. Germline V gives CDR1 DFQATT, CDR2 SNEGSKA (reference sequence). This CDR3 is built from 15 residues. V lost 0 bases to trimming and J lost 4 bases; unmatched junction nucleotides: 4.

The CDR3 spells CASSHGEGLSYNEQYF. The CDR3 nucleotides are TGTGCCAGCAGCCATGGGGAGGGACTAAGCTACAATGAGCAGTACTTC. The rearrangement links TRBV4-2 to TRBJ2-7; TRBD2 agrees at 7 bases. Germline loops: CDR1 LGHNA, CDR2 YNFKEQ. V lost 3 bases to trimming and J lost 7 bases; unmatched junction nucleotides: 15. The CDR3 consists of 16 residues.

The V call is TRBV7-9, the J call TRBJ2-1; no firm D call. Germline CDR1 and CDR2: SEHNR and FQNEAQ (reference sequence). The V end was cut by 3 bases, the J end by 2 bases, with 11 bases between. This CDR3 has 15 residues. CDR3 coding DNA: TGTGCCAGCAGCTTTGGAAGGTCAGCCTACAATGAGCAGTTCTTC. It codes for CASSFGRSAYNEQFF.

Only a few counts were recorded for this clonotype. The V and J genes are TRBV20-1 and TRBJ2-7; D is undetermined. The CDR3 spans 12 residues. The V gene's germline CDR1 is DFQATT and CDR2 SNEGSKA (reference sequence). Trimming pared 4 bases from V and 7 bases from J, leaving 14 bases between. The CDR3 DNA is TGCAGTGCTAATCCTGTAGGCAATGAGCAGTACTTC. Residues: CSANPVGNEQYF.

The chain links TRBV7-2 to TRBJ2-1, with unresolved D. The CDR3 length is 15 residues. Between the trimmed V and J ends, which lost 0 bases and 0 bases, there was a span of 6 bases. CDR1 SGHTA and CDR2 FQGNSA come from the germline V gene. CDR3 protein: CASSLAYGSYNEQFF. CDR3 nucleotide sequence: TGTGCCAGCAGCTTAGCGTACGGCTCCTACAATGAGCAGTTCTTC. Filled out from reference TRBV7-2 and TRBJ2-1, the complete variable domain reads GAGVSQSPSNKVTEKGKDVELRCDPISGHTALYWYRQSLGQGLEFLIYFQGNSAPDKSGLPSDRFSAERTGGSVSTLTIQRTQQEDSAVYLCASSLAYGSYNEQFFGPGTRLTVL.

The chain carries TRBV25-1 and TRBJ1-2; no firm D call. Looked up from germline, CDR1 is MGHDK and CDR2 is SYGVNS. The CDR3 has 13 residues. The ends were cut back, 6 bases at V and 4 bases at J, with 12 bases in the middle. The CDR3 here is CASRLEGAYGYTF. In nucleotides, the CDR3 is TGTGCCAGCAGGCTGGAGGGTGCCTATGGCTACACCTTC.

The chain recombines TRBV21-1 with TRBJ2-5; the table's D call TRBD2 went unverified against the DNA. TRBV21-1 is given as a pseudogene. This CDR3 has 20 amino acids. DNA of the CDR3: TGTGCCAGCAGCAAAGTCGTGAAGGGGAAACTAGCGGGGTACCAAGAGACCCAGTACTTC. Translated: CASSKVVKGKLAGYQETQYF.